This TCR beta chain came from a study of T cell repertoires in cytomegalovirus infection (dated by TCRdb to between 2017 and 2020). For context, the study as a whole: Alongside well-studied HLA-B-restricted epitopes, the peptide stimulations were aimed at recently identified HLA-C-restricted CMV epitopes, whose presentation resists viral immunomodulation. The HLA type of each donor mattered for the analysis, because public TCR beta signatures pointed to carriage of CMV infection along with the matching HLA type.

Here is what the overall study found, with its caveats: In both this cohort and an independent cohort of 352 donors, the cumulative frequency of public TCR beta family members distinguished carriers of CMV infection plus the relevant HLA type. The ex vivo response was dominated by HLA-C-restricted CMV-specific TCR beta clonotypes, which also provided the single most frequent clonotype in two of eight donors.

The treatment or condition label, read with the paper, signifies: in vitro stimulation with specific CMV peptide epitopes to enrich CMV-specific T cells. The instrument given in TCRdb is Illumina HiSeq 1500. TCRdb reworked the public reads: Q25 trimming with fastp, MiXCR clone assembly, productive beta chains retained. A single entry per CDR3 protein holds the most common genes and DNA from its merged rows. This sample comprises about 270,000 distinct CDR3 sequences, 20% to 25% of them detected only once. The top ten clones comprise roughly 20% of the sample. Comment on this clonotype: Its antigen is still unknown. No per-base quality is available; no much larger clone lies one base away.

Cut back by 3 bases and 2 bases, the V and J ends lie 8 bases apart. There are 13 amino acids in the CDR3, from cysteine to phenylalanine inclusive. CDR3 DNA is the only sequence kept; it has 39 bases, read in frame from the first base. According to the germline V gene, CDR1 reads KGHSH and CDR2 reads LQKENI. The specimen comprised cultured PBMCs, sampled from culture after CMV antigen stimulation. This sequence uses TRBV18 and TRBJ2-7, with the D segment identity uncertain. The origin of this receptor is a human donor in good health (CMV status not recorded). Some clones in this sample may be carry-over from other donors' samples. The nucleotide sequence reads TGTGCCAGCTCACCTTCCCAAACCTACGAGCAGTACTTC. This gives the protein CASSPSQTYEQYF.